This TCR beta chain was sequenced in a study of shared clonotypes between healthy human individuals. The deep-level immunoSEQ assay was used. Each PCR replicate from the sorted subsets contained 200 to 250 ng DNA, which is 25,000 to 30,000 T cell genomes. Generated by immunoSEQ multiplex PCR, the TCRdb table keeps only in-frame clones and is missing some. The profile shows 2,500,000 or so clones, just over 90% of them singletons. This TCR derives from a man between 18 and 35 years old in good health. The sample comprised naive CD4+ T cells sorted from blood. Subset described: CD45RA+ positively selected.

Here the CDR3 reads CASSLEGGGTGELFF. Here the CDR3 DNA reads TGTGCCAGCAGCTTGGAGGGGGGTGGCACCGGGGAGCTGTTTTTT. The gene calls are TRBV5-6 and TRBJ2-2; D tentatively fits TRBD1 or TRBD2 (6 bases each). The CDR3 length is 15 residues. V was pared by 0 bases and J by 4 bases, with 10 bases between. Looked up from germline, CDR1 is SGHDT and CDR2 is YYEEEE.